This TCR beta chain was recovered during a study of blood T cells in healthy people across ages. General study findings and limits: Long-lived and aged donors differed, with more naive CD4+ cells and higher diversity in the long-lived. Per million T cells, the diversity of TCR beta decreased roughly linearly as age advanced. What prevented conclusive comparison of naive and antigen-experienced cells was that PBMCs were unsorted.

Comments on this clonotype: Its antigen is unknown.

Next came a second PCR, run for about 7 to 11 cycles, which used a sample-barcoded 5' primer along with a J-beta primer mix. TCRdb fed the 5' RACE reads into MiXCR, producing one record per CDR3 protein. Seen here are roughly 800,000 distinct CDR3 sequences, 53% observed once, and the top ten hold roughly two fifths. Each sample yielded at least 6 million isolated PBMCs. The CDR3 has 15 residues. CDR1 is LNHNV and CDR2 is YYDKDF in the germline V gene (reference sequence). V was clipped by 0 bases and J by 14 bases; unmatched bases: 14. The chain employs TRBV15 and TRBJ2-3, with TRBD2 identical over 7 bases. The clonotype comes from an elderly man in good health. The sample was blood. The CDR3 region has the DNA TGTGCCACCAGCAGAGAAGCGGGGTCGTGGGGATACGCGTATTTT. Translated, it gives CATSREAGSWGYAYF.